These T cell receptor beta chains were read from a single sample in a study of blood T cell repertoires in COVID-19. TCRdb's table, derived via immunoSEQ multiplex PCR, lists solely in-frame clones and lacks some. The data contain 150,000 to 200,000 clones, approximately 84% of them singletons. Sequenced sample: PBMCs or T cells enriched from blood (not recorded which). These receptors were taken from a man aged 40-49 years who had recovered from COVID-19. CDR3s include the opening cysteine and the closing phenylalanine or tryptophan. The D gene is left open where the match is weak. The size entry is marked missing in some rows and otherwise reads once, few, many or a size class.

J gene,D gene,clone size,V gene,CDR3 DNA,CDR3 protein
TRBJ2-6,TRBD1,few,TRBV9,TGTGCCAGCAGCGGGGGTTTACAGGGGGCGTCGGTTGGGGCCAACGTCCTGACTTTC,CASSGGLQGASVGANVLTF
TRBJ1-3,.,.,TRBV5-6,TGTGCCAGCAGCTTGTTCGAGTCGGGGGTGAACTCTGGAAACACCATATATTTT,CASSLFESGVNSGNTIYF
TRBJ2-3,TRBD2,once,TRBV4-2,TGTGCCAGCGGACTAGCGGGCCCTAGCACAGATACGCAGTATTTT,CASGLAGPSTDTQYF
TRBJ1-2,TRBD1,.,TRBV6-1,TGTGCCAGCAGTGAAGCGGGACAGGGTGCCCTCTTCTATGGCTACACCTTC,CASSEAGQGALFYGYTF
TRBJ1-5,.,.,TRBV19,TGTGCCAGTTCCGACTACAGCTCTCAGCCCCAGCATTTT,CASSDYSSQPQHF
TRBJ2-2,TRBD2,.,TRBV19,TGTGCCAGTACCCCGGAGGGGAGGGCCGGGGAGCTGTTTTTT,CASTPEGRAGELFF
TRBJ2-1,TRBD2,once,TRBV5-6,TGTGCCAGCCAAGTGGACCTAGCGGACAATGAGCAGTTCTTC,CASQVDLADNEQFF
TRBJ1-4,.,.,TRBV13,TGTGCCAGCAGCTTATCCTGGGCAGCAACTAATGAAAAACTGTTTTTT,CASSLSWAATNEKLFF
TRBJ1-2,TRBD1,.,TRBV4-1,TGCGCCAGCAGCCAACACGCTGGGACAGGACATTCTAACTATGGCTACACCTTC,CASSQHAGTGHSNYGYTF
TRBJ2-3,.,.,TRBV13,TGTGCCAGCAGCTTAGGAGCAGGGGCCCCCCCAGATACGCAGTATTTT,CASSLGAGAPPDTQYF
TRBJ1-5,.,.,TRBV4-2,TGTGCCAGCAGCCAACGGGGGGGGACCCATCAGCCCCAGCATTTT,CASSQRGGTHQPQHF
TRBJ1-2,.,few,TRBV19,TGTGCCAGTAGAAAGCGGGGCACGAACTATGGCTACACCTTC,CASRKRGTNYGYTF
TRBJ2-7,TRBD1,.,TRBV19,TGTGCCAGTAGTAAAGCCGACAGGGTGTACGAGCAGTACTTC,CASSKADRVYEQYF
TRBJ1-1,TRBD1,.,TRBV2,TGTGCCAGCGCAGGGGGCGCGGACACTGAAGCTTTCTTT,CASAGGADTEAFF
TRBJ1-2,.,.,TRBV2,TGTGCCAGATCGACAGGAAGCTATGGCTACACCTTC,CARSTGSYGYTF
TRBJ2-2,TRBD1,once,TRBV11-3,TGTGCCAGCAGCCTGGCGGGACAGGGGGACACCGGGGAGCTGTTTTTT,CASSLAGQGDTGELFF
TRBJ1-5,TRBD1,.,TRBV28,TGTGCCAGCAGTCAGGACAGGGGCAATCAGCCCCAGCATTTT,CASSQDRGNQPQHF
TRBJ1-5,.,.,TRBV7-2,TGTGCCAGCAGCTTAGAGAGACGGGCGGGACAGCCCCAGCATTTT,CASSLERRAGQPQHF
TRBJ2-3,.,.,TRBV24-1,TGTGCCACCAGTGATTCCTGGACAGCTACAGATACGCAGTATTTT,CATSDSWTATDTQYF